A selection of T cell receptor beta chains follows, all from one sample in a study of glioma-infiltrating T cells. TCRdb independently ran MiXCR on the multiplex PCR reads; one entry per CDR3 protein. The data show approximately 88,000 distinct CDR3 sequences, 23% seen once. Specimen: glioma tissue, nonneoplastic brain tissue, or PBMCs (not recorded which). Receptor source: a human donor with low-grade glioma or glioblastoma, undergoing nonglioma brain surgery, or in good health (not recorded which). Both conserved end residues are part of each CDR3. A D gene is named only where the DNA matches it firmly. A row's size may be missing; if present it is once, few, many or a size class.

TRBJ1-1,TRBV30,-,-,CAWSVTVNTEAFF,TGTGCCTGGAGCGTGACGGTGAACACTGAAGCTTTCTTT
TRBJ2-2,TRBV7-9,-,many,CASSFGTGELFF,TGTGCCAGCAGCTTTGGTACCGGGGAGCTGTTTTTT
TRBJ1-5,TRBV3-1,-,many,CASSQDRGQPQHF,TGTGCCAGCAGCCAAGATCGGGGTCAGCCCCAGCATTTT
TRBJ2-5,TRBV7-9,-,-,CASSRRLEIQYF,TGTGCCAGCAGCCGCAGACTAGAGATCCAGTACTTC
TRBJ2-5,TRBV4-1,-,many,CASSQDRNKQETQYF,TGCGCCAGCAGCCAAGATAGGAACAAACAAGAGACCCAGTACTTC
TRBJ2-7,TRBV20-1,-,many,CSARDRLGEQYF,TGCAGTGCTAGAGATCGGTTAGGCGAGCAGTACTTC
TRBJ2-6,TRBV12-3/TRBV12-4,-,-,CASSLGTLSGANVLTF,TGTGCCAGCAGTTTAGGTACACTCTCTGGGGCCAACGTCCTGACTTTC
TRBJ2-5,TRBV7-2,TRBD2,-,CASSLPGGGETQYF,TGTGCCAGCAGCTTACCCGGGGGGGGAGAGACCCAGTACTTC
TRBJ2-5,TRBV5-1,-,few,CASSLVPGLQETQYF,TGCGCCAGCAGCTTGGTTCCAGGTCTACAAGAGACCCAGTACTTC
TRBJ1-5,TRBV2,TRBD1,few,CASYSGTGFNQPQHF,TGTGCCAGCTATTCCGGGACAGGGTTTAATCAGCCCCAGCATTTT
TRBJ2-3,TRBV25-1,-,many,CASSVSAGLGDTQYF,TGTGCCAGCAGTGTTTCGGCAGGGCTAGGAGATACGCAGTATTTT
TRBJ1-1,TRBV13,-,many,CASRQRGGTEAFF,TGTGCCAGCAGACAAAGAGGGGGCACTGAAGCTTTCTTT